These 26 T cell receptor beta chains were sequenced from one sample in a study of T cell responses to AZD1222 COVID-19 vaccine (dated by TCRdb to about 2021). Preparation of the library involved the immunoSEQ multiplex PCR assay. The clones in this table, taken by TCRdb from immuneACCESS, are in-frame only. Not every clone is retained; where verified, under half of the shortfall comes from an unresolved V gene, and the cause of the rest is unknown. Here the sample has 130,000 or so clones; more than 85% occur a single time. The ten largest clones take up 1.5% to 2% of the sample. Taken with the paper, the label for time point translates to: baseline before first vaccination. Source: peripheral blood, taken on day 0 of AZD1222 vaccination. Source of these receptors: an adult in good health.

J is TRBJ2-3 and V is TRBV7-2; D is possibly TRBD2 (5 bases). Per germline, CDR1 SGHTA and CDR2 FQGNSA. The CDR3 contains 16 residues. Deletions cut 5 bases from V and 3 bases from J, with 18 bases between. This CDR3 is CASSPAHSGGTDTQYF. The CDR3, as DNA: TGTGCCAGCAGCCCCGCCCACAGCGGAGGTACAGATACGCAGTATTTT.

The rearrangement joins TRBV9 to TRBJ2-7; D remains ambiguous. This CDR3 is built from 16 residues. The germline gives CDR1 SGDLS, CDR2 YYNGEE. The V gene lost 0 bases and the J gene lost 0 bases, with 13 bases spanning the gap. DNA for the CDR3: TGTGCCAGCAGCGTAGAGCCTGATCTGAGCTCCTACGAGCAGTACTTC. Residues: CASSVEPDLSSYEQYF.

The V gene is TRBV28, the J gene TRBJ2-5; 15 nucleotides align to TRBD2. Germline CDR1 is MDHEN and CDR2 is SYDVKM. This CDR3 has 17 amino acids. The V gene end was trimmed by 6 bases and the J gene end by 6 bases; junction bases not matched to a gene: 11. The CDR3 nucleotides are TGTGCCAGCAGGCAGGCGGGACTAGCGGGAGGCGGGAAGACCCAGTACTTC. Translating gives CASRQAGLAGGGKTQYF. Filled out from reference TRBV28 and TRBJ2-5, the complete variable domain reads DVKVTQSSRYLVKRTGEKVFLECVQDMDHENMFWYRQDPGLGLRLIYFSYDVKMKEKGDIPEGYSVSREKKERFSLILESASTNQTSMYLCASRQAGLAGGGKTQYFGPGTRLLVL.

This clone was recorded a few times. This chain joins TRBV12-5 and TRBJ2-1, with no clear D. Trimming left V 1 base short and J 6 bases short, with 1 base between. The CDR3 totals 11 residues. Per the germline V gene, CDR1 is LGHNT and CDR2 is FRNRAP. The CDR3 region is CASGLGNEQFF. CDR3 nucleotide sequence: TGTGCTAGTGGTTTGGGCAATGAGCAGTTCTTC. Using reference TRBV12-5 and TRBJ2-1 for the parts outside the CDR3, the full variable domain is DARVTQTPRHKVTEMGQEVTMRCQPILGHNTVFWYRQTMMQGLELLAYFRNRAPLDDSGMPKDRFSAEMPDATLATLKIQPSEPRDSAVYFCASGLGNEQFFGPGTRLTVL.

This sequence joins TRBV2 and TRBJ2-3, with TRBD2 matching 10 bases. V dropped 8 bases and J dropped 6; count of bases not matched to a gene: 14. The CDR3 has 16 amino acids. Germline V lookup: CDR1 SNHLY, CDR2 FYNNEI. The CDR3 loop reads CASSYDPSGRRDTQYF. CDR3 coding DNA: TGTGCCAGCTCTTACGACCCTAGCGGGAGACGGGATACGCAGTATTTT. The entire variable domain, with the rest obtained from reference TRBV2 and TRBJ2-3, is as follows: EPEVTQTPSHQVTQMGQEVILRCVPISNHLYFYWYRQILGQKVEFLVSFYNNEISEKSEIFDDQFSVERPDGSNFTLKIRSTKLEDSAMYFCASSYDPSGRRDTQYFGPGTRLTVL.

This chain uses TRBV27 with TRBJ1-5, with 9 bases lining up with TRBD1. In germline, CDR1 is MNHEY, CDR2 SMNVEV (reference sequence). The CDR3 is 14 residues long. J gave up 2 bases and V 9 bases, and 5 bases lay outside the gene matches. DNA for the CDR3: TGTGCCAGGGGACAGGGTCGAGGCAATCAGCCCCAGCATTTT. It encodes CARGQGRGNQPQHF.

The chain links TRBV19 to TRBJ1-2; weak D call: TRBD1 (6 bases). Germline V gives CDR1 LNHDA, CDR2 SQIVND (reference sequence). Trimming cost V 0 bases and J 1 base, with 12 bases left between them. The CDR3 is made up of 16 amino acids. The CDR3 here is CASSIDQGTLNYGYTF. CDR3 bases: TGTGCCAGTAGTATAGATCAGGGGACGCTTAACTATGGCTACACCTTC.

The V call is TRBV5-4, the J call TRBJ2-4, with 10 bases matching TRBD2. The CDR3 is 15 residues long. V shed 0 bases, J shed 7 bases, and the junction held 4 bases outside the gene matches. Germline-derived CDR1 and CDR2 are SGHNT and YYREEE (reference sequence). CDR3 loop: CASSLGRAGGNIQYF. The CDR3 DNA follows: TGTGCCAGCAGCTTGGGACGAGCGGGGGGGAACATTCAGTACTTC.

The rearrangement links TRBV7-6 to TRBJ2-7; the D is unclear. Germline loops: CDR1 SGHVS, CDR2 FNYEAQ. V was cut by 1 base and J by 1 base, with 11 bases left in between. The CDR3 consists of 15 residues. CDR3 nucleotide sequence: TGTGCCAGCAGCTTAGGTACAGAGTTTTCCTACGAGCAGTACTTC. It is translated as CASSLGTEFSYEQYF. Full variable domain (rest looked up from reference TRBV7-6 and TRBJ2-7): GAGVSQSPRYKVTKRGQDVALRCDPISGHVSLYWYRQALGQGPEFLTYFNYEAQQDKSGLPNDRFSAERPEGSISTLTIQRTEQRDSAMYRCASSLGTEFSYEQYFGPGTRLTVT.

The chain carries TRBV28 and TRBJ2-1; 8 bases fit TRBD2. J lost 5 bases, V lost 1 base, and 1 base had no gene match. Germline CDR1 is MDHEN and CDR2 is SYDVKM. The CDR3 has 14 amino acids. CDR3 coding DNA: TGTGCCAGCAGTTTATCGGGAGGGAACAATGAGCAGTTCTTC. Translating gives CASSLSGGNNEQFF.

The chain is built from TRBV5-4 and TRBJ1-2, with D hard to call. This CDR3 has 13 residues. Trimming cost V 6 bases and J 2 bases, with 11 bases left between them. Germline V gives CDR1 SGHNT, CDR2 YYREEE (reference sequence). The CDR3 is CASTIDGNYGYTF. In DNA form, the CDR3 reads TGTGCCAGCACCATCGACGGAAACTATGGCTACACCTTC.

The gene calls are TRBV7-9 and TRBJ1-5, with 8 bases identical to TRBD1. Germline V gives CDR1 SEHNR, CDR2 FQNEAQ (reference sequence). CDR3 length equals 15 residues. With 3 bases clipped from V and 3 bases from J, the junction kept 4 bases outside the gene matches. The CDR3 reads CASSLTGADNQPQHF. The CDR3 bases are TGTGCCAGCAGCTTGACAGGGGCGGACAATCAGCCCCAGCATTTT.

The rearrangement links TRBV30 to TRBJ1-6; tentatively, D is TRBD1 (5 bases). Looked up from germline, CDR1 is GTSNPN and CDR2 is SVGIG (reference sequence). CDR3 size: 16 residues. Trimming removed 2 bases from V and 6 bases from J, with 17 bases in between. DNA for the CDR3: TGTGCCTGGAGTCCCCGGGGGGGAGCGATTAATTCACCCCTCCACTTT. It yields the protein CAWSPRGGAINSPLHF. The full variable domain, rest sourced from reference TRBV30 and TRBJ1-6, is SQTIHQWPATLVQPVGSPLSLECTVEGTSNPNLYWYRQAAGRGLQLLFYSVGIGQISSEVPQNLSASRPQDRQFILSSKKLLLSDSGFYLCAWSPRGGAINSPLHFGNGTRLTVT.

This chain uses TRBV2 with TRBJ2-1, with 10 bases matching TRBD2. This CDR3 spans 15 amino acids. Germline values: CDR1 SNHLY, CDR2 FYNNEI. V lost 2 bases and J lost 6; bases outside the gene matches: 4. This CDR3 reads CASSEPRTSGNEQFF. As DNA, the CDR3 is TGTGCCAGCAGTGAACCACGGACTAGCGGCAATGAGCAGTTCTTC.

The count of this clone is one. This rearrangement joins TRBV20-1 to TRBJ1-2; the match to TRBD1 covers 9 bases. The CDR3 has 13 amino acids. The V gene's germline CDR1 is DFQATT and CDR2 SNEGSKA (reference sequence). V was clipped by 4 bases and J by 5 bases; unmatched bases: 5. DNA of the CDR3: TGCAGTGCTAATGAGGGGACAGGGTATGGCTACACCTTC. Amino acids: CSANEGTGYGYTF.

The chain combines TRBV5-4 with TRBJ1-1; 10 bases are shared with TRBD1. V shed 0 bases and J 0 bases; nucleotides not matched to a gene: 5. Per germline, CDR1 SGHNT and CDR2 YYREEE (reference sequence). CDR3 length: 17 residues. The chain's CDR3 is CASSLEGQGFMNTEAFF. In nucleotides, the CDR3 is TGTGCCAGCAGCTTGGAGGGACAGGGGTTCATGAACACTGAAGCTTTCTTT.

The rearrangement joins TRBV7-6 to TRBJ2-7, with D hard to call. Trimming took 5 bases from V and 0 from J, leaving 17 bases between them. Germline values: CDR1 SGHVS, CDR2 FNYEAQ. The CDR3 has 16 residues. CDR3 sequence reads: CASSANWGQSSYEQYF. The CDR3 region has the DNA TGTGCCAGCAGCGCAAACTGGGGTCAAAGCTCCTACGAGCAGTACTTC.

In its sample, this clone was seen once. The rearrangement joins TRBV4-1 to TRBJ1-5; 7 bases match TRBD1. CDR3 size: 19 residues. Unmatched junction bases numbered 12, after V lost 0 bases and J lost 1 base. The germline CDR1 and CDR2 sequences are MGHRA and YSYEKL. CDR3: CASSQEGAGGPLSNQPQHF. CDR3 sequence (DNA): TGCGCCAGCAGCCAAGAGGGGGCAGGGGGTCCCCTGAGCAATCAGCCCCAGCATTTT.

This clone was observed once. This chain joins TRBV27 and TRBJ1-5; the D is unclear. Germline V lookup: CDR1 MNHEY, CDR2 SMNVEV (reference sequence). CDR3 length: 12 residues. The ends were cut back, 4 bases at V and 4 bases at J, with 5 bases in the middle. CDR3 sequence: CASSSVNQPQHF. In DNA form, the CDR3 reads TGTGCCAGCAGTTCAGTGAATCAGCCCCAGCATTTT.

This clone was recorded a few times. The V call is TRBV29-1, the J call TRBJ1-5; TRBD1 aligns across 7 bases. CDR1 SQVTM and CDR2 ANQGSEA come from the germline V gene. The CDR3 covers 13 residues. V was clipped by 3 bases and J by 6 bases; unmatched bases: 5. This CDR3 reads CSVDGTEGQPQHF. The CDR3 bases are TGCAGCGTTGATGGGACAGAGGGTCAGCCCCAGCATTTT.

The chain carries TRBV5-1 and TRBJ2-1; 9 nucleotides line up with TRBD2. V was pared by 4 bases and J by 4 bases, with 9 bases of the junction left unmatched. Germline CDR1 is SGHRS and CDR2 is YFSETQ. This CDR3 is built from 16 residues. CDR3 coding DNA: TGCGCCAGCAGCCCTGAACTAGCGGGCCTATACAATGAGCAGTTCTTC. This gives the protein CASSPELAGLYNEQFF. Variable domain in full (rest from reference TRBV5-1 and TRBJ2-1): KAGVTQTPRYLIKTRGQQVTLSCSPISGHRSVSWYQQTPGQGLQFLFEYFSETQRNKGNFPGRFSGRQFSNSRSEMNVSTLELGDSALYLCASSPELAGLYNEQFFGPGTRLTVL.

The chain carries TRBV9 and TRBJ1-6, with D perhaps matching TRBD1 (5 bases). V was cut by 3 bases and J by 10 bases, with 14 bases left in between. The germline gives CDR1 SGDLS, CDR2 YYNGEE. The CDR3 runs to 14 residues. The CDR3, as DNA: TGTGCCAGCAGCGCAGGGACCGATCACTCACCCCTCCACTTT. Translating gives CASSAGTDHSPLHF.

J is TRBJ1-6 and V is TRBV5-4; no clear D. V gave up 0 bases and J gave up 8 bases, with 12 bases separating them. There are 15 residues in the CDR3. CDR1 is SGHNT and CDR2 is YYREEE in the germline V gene (reference sequence). CDR3 DNA: TGTGCCAGCAGCTTGGCCAGATCTTCGGATTCACCCCTCCACTTT. Protein sequence: CASSLARSSDSPLHF.

V is TRBV12-5 and J is TRBJ2-7, with 7 bases lining up with TRBD2. The V segment lost 0 bases and the J segment 1 base; nucleotides outside the gene matches: 6. The CDR3 loop spans 16 amino acids. Germline assignment: CDR1 LGHNT and CDR2 FRNRAP. CDR3 in amino acids: CASGLVFGGTSYEQYF. The CDR3 DNA is TGTGCTAGTGGTTTGGTTTTCGGGGGGACTTCCTACGAGCAGTACTTC.

Points on this clone: Distinct nucleotide sequences in the sample also encode this CDR3. CDR3 coding DNA: TGCGCCAGCAGCCAAGATAACGGGGAGTACAATGAGCAGTTCTTC. Translated, it gives CASSQDNGEYNEQFF. V and J are TRBV4-3 and TRBJ2-1; a possible D gene is TRBD2 (5 bases). Trimming removed 0 bases at V and 4 bases at J, with 10 bases between. The CDR3 totals 15 residues. Germline CDR1 is LGHNA and CDR2 is YSLEER.

The rearrangement uses TRBV18 and TRBJ1-1; D uncertain. CDR1 and CDR2 from the germline V gene are KGHSH and LQKENI. CDR3 length: 11 residues. V was pared by 6 bases and J by 12 bases, with 14 bases between. The CDR3 spells CASSPGRVTFF. CDR3 coding DNA: TGTGCCAGCTCTCCAGGACGGGTAACTTTCTTT.